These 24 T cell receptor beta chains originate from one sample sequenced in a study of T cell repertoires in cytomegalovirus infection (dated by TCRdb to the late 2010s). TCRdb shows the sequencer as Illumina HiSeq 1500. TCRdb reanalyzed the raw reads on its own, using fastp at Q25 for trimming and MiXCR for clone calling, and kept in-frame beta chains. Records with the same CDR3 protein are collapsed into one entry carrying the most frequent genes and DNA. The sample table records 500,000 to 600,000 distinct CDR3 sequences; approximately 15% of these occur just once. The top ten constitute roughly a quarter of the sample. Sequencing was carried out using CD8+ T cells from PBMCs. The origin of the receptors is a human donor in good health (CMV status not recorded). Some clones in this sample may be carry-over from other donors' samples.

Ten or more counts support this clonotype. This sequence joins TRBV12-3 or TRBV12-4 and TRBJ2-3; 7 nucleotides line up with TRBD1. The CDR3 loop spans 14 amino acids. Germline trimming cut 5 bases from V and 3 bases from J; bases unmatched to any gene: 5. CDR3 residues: CASSVMTGTDTQYF. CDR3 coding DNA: TGTGCCAGCAGTGTAATGACAGGGACAGATACGCAGTATTTT.

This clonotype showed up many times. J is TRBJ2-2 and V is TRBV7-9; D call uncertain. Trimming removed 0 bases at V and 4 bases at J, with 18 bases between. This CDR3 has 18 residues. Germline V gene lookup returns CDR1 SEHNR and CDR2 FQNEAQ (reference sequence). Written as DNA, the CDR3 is TGTGCCAGCAGCTTAGCATCAGGCTACCTTGAACGCACCGGGGAGCTGTTTTTT. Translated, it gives CASSLASGYLERTGELFF.

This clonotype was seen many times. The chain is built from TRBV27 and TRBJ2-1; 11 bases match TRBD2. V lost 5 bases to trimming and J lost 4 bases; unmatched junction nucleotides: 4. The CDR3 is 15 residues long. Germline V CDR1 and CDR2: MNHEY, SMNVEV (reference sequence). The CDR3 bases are TGTGCCAGCAGTAAGGGACTAGCGGCGTACAATGAGCAGTTCTTC. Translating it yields CASSKGLAAYNEQFF.

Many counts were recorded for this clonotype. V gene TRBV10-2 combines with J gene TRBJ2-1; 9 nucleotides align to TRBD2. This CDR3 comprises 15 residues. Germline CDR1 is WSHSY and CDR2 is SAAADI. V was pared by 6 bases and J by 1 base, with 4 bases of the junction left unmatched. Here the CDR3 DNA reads TGCGCCAGCAGAGTAGCGGGAGCGTCCTACAATGAGCAGTTCTTC. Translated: CASRVAGASYNEQFF.

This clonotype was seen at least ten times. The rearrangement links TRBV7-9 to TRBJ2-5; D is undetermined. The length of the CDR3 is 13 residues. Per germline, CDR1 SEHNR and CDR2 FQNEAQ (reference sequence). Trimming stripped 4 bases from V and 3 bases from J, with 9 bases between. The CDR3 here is CASSSGEEETQYF. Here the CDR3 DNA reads TGTGCCAGCAGCTCTGGGGAAGAAGAGACCCAGTACTTC.

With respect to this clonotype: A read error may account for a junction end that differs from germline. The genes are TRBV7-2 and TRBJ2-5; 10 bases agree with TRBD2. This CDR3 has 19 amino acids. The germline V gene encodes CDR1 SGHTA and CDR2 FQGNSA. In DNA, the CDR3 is TGTGCCAGCAGCTTAGCGCATAGACTAGCGGGCGCGTTACAAGAGGCCCAGTACTTC. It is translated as CASSLAHRLAGALQEAQYF.

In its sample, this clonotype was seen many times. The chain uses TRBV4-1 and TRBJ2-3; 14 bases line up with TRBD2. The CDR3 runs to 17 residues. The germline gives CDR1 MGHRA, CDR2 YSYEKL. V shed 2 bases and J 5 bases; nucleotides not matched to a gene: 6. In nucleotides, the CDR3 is TGCGCCAGCAGCCAATCGACTAGCGGGGGGGTAATAGATACGCAGTATTTT. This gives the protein CASSQSTSGGVIDTQYF.

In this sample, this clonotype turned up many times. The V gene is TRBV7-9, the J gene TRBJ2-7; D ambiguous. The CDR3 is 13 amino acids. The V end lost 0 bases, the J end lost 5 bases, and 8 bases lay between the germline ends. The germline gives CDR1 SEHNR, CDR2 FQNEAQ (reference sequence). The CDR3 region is CASSLALSNEQYF. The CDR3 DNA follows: TGTGCCAGCAGCTTAGCGCTGAGCAACGAGCAGTACTTC. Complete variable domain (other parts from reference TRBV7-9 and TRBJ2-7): DTGVSQNPRHKITKRGQNVTFRCDPISEHNRLYWYRQTLGQGPEFLTYFQNEAQLEKSRLLSDRFSAERPKGSFSTLEIQRTEQGDSAMYLCASSLALSNEQYFGPGTRLTVT.

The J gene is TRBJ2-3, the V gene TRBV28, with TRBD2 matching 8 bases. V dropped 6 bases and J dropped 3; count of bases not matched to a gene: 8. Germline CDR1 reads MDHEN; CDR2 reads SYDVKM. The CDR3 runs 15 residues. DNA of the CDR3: TGTGCCAGCAGGGGCCCGGGAGGGGTGACAGATACGCAGTATTTT. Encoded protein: CASRGPGGVTDTQYF. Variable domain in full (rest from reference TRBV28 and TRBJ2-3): DVKVTQSSRYLVKRTGEKVFLECVQDMDHENMFWYRQDPGLGLRLIYFSYDVKMKEKGDIPEGYSVSREKKERFSLILESASTNQTSMYLCASRGPGGVTDTQYFGPGTRLTVL.

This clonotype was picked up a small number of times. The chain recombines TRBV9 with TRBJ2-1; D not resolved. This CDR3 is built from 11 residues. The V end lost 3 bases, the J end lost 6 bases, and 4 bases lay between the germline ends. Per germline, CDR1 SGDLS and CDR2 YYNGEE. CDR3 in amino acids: CASSGSNEQFF. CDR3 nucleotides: TGTGCCAGCAGCGGTTCCAATGAGCAGTTCTTC.

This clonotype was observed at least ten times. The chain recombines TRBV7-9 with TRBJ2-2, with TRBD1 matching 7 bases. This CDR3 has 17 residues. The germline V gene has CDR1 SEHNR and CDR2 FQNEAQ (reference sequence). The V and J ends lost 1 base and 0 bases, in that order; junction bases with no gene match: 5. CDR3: CASSLGVTGPNTGELFF. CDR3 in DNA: TGTGCCAGCAGCTTAGGTGTGACAGGGCCGAACACCGGGGAGCTGTTTTTT.

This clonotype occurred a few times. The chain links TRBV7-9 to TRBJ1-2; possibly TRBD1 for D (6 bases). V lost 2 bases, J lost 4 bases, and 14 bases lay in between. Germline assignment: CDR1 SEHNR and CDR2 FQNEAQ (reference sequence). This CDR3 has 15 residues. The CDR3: CASSLPNRDTYGYTF. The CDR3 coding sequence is TGTGCCAGCAGCTTACCCAACCGGGACACCTATGGCTACACCTTC.

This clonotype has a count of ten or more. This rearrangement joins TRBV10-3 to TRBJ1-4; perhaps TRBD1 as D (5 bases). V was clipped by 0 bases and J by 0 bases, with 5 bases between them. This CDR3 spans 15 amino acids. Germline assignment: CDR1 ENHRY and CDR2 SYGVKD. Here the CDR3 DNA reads TGTGCCATCAGTGAGTCACAGGCAACTAATGAAAAACTGTTTTTT. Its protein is CAISESQATNEKLFF.

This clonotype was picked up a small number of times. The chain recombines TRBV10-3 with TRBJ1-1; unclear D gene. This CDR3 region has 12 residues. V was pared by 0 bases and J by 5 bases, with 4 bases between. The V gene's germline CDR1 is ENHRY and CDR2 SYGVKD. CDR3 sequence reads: CAISESSTEAFF. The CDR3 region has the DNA TGTGCCATCAGTGAGTCGAGTACTGAAGCTTTCTTT.

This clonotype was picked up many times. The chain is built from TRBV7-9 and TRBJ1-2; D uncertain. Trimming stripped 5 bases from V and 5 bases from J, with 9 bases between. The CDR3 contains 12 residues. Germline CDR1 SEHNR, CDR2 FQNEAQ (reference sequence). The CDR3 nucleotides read TGTGCCAGCAGCGGGTGGAATTATGGCTACACCTTC. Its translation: CASSGWNYGYTF. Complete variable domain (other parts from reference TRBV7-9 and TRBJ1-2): DTGVSQNPRHKITKRGQNVTFRCDPISEHNRLYWYRQTLGQGPEFLTYFQNEAQLEKSRLLSDRFSAERPKGSFSTLEIQRTEQGDSAMYLCASSGWNYGYTFGSGTRLTVV.

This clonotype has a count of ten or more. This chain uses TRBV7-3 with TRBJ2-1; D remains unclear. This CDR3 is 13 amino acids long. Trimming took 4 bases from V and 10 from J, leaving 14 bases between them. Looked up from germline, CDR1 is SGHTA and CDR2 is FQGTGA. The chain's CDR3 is CASSWNPRSEQFF. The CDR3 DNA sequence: TGTGCCAGCAGCTGGAACCCTAGGAGCGAGCAGTTCTTC.

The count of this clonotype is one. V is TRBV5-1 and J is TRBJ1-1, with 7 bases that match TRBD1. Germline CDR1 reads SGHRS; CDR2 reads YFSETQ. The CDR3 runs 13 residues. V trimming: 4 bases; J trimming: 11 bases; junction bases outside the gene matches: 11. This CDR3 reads CASSAGTDPVAFF. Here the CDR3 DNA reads TGCGCCAGCAGCGCGGGGACAGACCCAGTCGCTTTCTTT.

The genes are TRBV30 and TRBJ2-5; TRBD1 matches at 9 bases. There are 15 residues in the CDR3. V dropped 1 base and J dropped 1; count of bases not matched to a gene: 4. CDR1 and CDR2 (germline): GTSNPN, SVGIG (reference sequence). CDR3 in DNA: TGTGCCTGGAGTGGCGGGACAGGGCCCCAAGAGACCCAGTACTTC. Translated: CAWSGGTGPQETQYF.

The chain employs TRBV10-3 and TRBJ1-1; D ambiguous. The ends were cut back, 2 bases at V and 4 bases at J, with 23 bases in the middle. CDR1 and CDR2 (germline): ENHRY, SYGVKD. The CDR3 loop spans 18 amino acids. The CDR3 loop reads CAISEPVPGEGKGTEAFF. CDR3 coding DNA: TGTGCCATCAGTGAGCCGGTCCCGGGAGAGGGAAAGGGCACTGAAGCTTTCTTT.

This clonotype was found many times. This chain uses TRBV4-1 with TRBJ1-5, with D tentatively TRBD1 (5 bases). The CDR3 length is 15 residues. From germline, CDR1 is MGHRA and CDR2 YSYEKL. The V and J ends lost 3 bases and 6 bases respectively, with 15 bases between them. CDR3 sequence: CASSHGAGPGQPQHF. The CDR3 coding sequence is TGCGCCAGCAGCCATGGTGCGGGGCCAGGTCAGCCCCAGCATTTT.

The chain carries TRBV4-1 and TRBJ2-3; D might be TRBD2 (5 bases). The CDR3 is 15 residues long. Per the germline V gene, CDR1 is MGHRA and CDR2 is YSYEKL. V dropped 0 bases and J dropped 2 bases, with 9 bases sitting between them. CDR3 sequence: CASSQDAGPTDTQYF. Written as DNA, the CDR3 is TGCGCCAGCAGCCAAGATGCGGGCCCCACAGATACGCAGTATTTT.

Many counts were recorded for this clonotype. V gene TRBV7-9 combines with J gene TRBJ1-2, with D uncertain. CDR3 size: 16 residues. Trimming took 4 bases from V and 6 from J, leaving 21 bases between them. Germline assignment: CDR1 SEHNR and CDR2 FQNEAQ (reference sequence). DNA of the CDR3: TGTGCCAGCAGCTCGGAGTTACCTCCGTCTGGGGATGGCTACACCTTC. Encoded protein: CASSSELPPSGDGYTF.

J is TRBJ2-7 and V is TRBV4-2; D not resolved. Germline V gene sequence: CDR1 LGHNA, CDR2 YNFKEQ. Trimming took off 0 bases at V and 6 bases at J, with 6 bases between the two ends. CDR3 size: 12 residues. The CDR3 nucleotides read TGTGCCAGCAGCCAAGAAAGAGGCGAGCAGTACTTC. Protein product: CASSQERGEQYF.

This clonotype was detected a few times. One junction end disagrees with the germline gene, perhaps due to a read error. The CDR3 loop reads CALRPETNTGELFF. In DNA, the CDR3 is TGTGCCCTCAGACCCGAGACGAACACCGGGGAGCTGTTTTTT. This chain connects TRBV10-3 to TRBJ2-2; the D is unclear. This CDR3 is built from 14 residues. Per the germline V gene, CDR1 is ENHRY and CDR2 is SYGVKD.